The 17 T cell receptor beta chains reported below all come from one sample, sequenced in a study of cytomegalovirus exposure and HLA in healthy donors. Vbeta (60) and Jbeta (13) primers were used in the PCR. Repertoires were generated with immunoSEQ multiplex PCR, while TCRdb's copy carries only in-frame clones and drops some. Here the sample spans roughly 100,000 clones, around 80% being singletons. The specimen was PBMCs. These receptors all stem from a female donor in good health and CMV-seropositive.

The chain recombines TRBV27 with TRBJ1-5; no reliable D call. CDR3 length: 17 amino acids. V was clipped by 8 bases and J by 2 bases, with 22 bases between them. Germline values: CDR1 MNHEY, CDR2 SMNVEV (reference sequence). The CDR3 is CASGLDQGSAGNQPQHF. The CDR3 DNA reads as TGTGCCAGCGGACTTGATCAAGGCTCGGCCGGCAATCAGCCCCAGCATTTT.

V is TRBV10-3 and J is TRBJ1-2; 10 positions match TRBD1. V lost 3 bases, J lost 7 bases, and 17 bases stayed unmatched. The CDR3 has 18 residues. Per the germline V gene, CDR1 is ENHRY and CDR2 is SYGVKD. The CDR3 nucleotides read TGTGCCATCAGTGATTTTTTGGGGACAGGGGATTACGGTGGTGGCTACACCTTC. The encoded protein is CAISDFLGTGDYGGGYTF.

The gene calls are TRBV27 and TRBJ2-7; no firm D call. The CDR3 spans 13 residues. Germline V lookup: CDR1 MNHEY, CDR2 SMNVEV (reference sequence). V was clipped by 2 bases and J by 2 bases, with 7 bases between them. Written as DNA, the CDR3 is TGTGCCAGCAGTTTAAAAACTACCTACGAGCAGTACTTC. It yields the protein CASSLKTTYEQYF.

The CDR3 reads CASRPGQGVNTEAFF. CDR3 sequence (DNA): TGTGCCAGCAGACCCGGACAGGGAGTGAACACTGAAGCTTTCTTT. V is TRBV2 and J is TRBJ1-1, with 8 bases fitting TRBD1. J was trimmed by 0 bases and V by 6 bases; bases with no gene match: 6. CDR3 length equals 15 residues. Germline values: CDR1 SNHLY, CDR2 FYNNEI.

The rearrangement uses TRBV5-1 and TRBJ1-1; TRBD1 agrees at 7 bases. Germline-derived CDR1 and CDR2 are SGHRS and YFSETQ. Unmatched junction bases numbered 7, after V lost 4 bases and J lost 1 base. The CDR3 loop spans 15 amino acids. The CDR3 protein is CASSALGQQNTEAFF. The CDR3 region has the DNA TGCGCCAGCAGCGCGCTGGGACAGCAGAACACTGAAGCTTTCTTT. Full variable domain (outside the CDR3, taken from reference TRBV5-1 and TRBJ1-1): KAGVTQTPRYLIKTRGQQVTLSCSPISGHRSVSWYQQTPGQGLQFLFEYFSETQRNKGNFPGRFSGRQFSNSRSEMNVSTLELGDSALYLCASSALGQQNTEAFFGQGTRLTVV.

Of note for this clone: The same CDR3 can be traced to other DNA sequences in this sample. This chain connects TRBV5-1 to TRBJ1-1; the match to TRBD1 covers 7 bases. Germline assignment: CDR1 SGHRS and CDR2 YFSETQ. V lost 5 bases to trimming and J lost 1 base; unmatched junction nucleotides: 2. This CDR3 comprises 13 residues. CDR3 residues: CASSRTGNTEAFF. CDR3 DNA: TGCGCCAGCAGTCGGACAGGGAACACTGAAGCTTTCTTT. The complete variable domain, with remaining parts taken from reference TRBV5-1 and TRBJ1-1, reads KAGVTQTPRYLIKTRGQQVTLSCSPISGHRSVSWYQQTPGQGLQFLFEYFSETQRNKGNFPGRFSGRQFSNSRSEMNVSTLELGDSALYLCASSRTGNTEAFFGQGTRLTVV.

This clone was seen a handful of times. This chain uses TRBV9 with TRBJ2-2; 11 nucleotides align to TRBD1. The V and J ends lost 0 bases and 4 bases, in that order; junction bases with no gene match: 5. There are 17 residues in the CDR3. Germline CDR1 and CDR2: SGDLS and YYNGEE. The CDR3 reads CASSVAVGTGGTGELFF. CDR3 bases: TGTGCCAGCAGCGTAGCCGTGGGGACAGGGGGCACCGGGGAGCTGTTTTTT.

The chain has TRBV6-1 and TRBJ1-5, with unresolved D. The germline V gene encodes CDR1 MNHNS and CDR2 SASEGT. This CDR3 spans 15 amino acids. Trimming removed 7 bases from V and 0 bases from J, with 13 bases in between. The CDR3 loop is CASTAVGNSNQPQHF. The CDR3 coding sequence is TGTGCCAGCACTGCCGTGGGCAATAGCAATCAGCCCCAGCATTTT.

This chain joins TRBV7-2 and TRBJ1-5; TRBD1 matches 7 bases. Germline V gives CDR1 SGHTA, CDR2 FQGNSA. With 5 bases clipped from V and 7 bases from J, the junction kept 5 bases outside the gene matches. This CDR3 is 13 amino acids long. The CDR3 sequence: CASSQKGQQPQHF. The CDR3 DNA reads TGTGCCAGCAGCCAGAAGGGACAGCAGCCCCAGCATTTT.

The chain combines TRBV25-1 with TRBJ2-1; 9 nucleotides align to TRBD2. J gave up 0 bases and V 4 bases, and 4 bases lay outside the gene matches. CDR1 and CDR2 from the germline V gene are MGHDK and SYGVNS. The CDR3 contains 16 residues. CDR3 in DNA: TGTGCCAGCAGTGGGCTAGCGGGATACTCCTACAATGAGCAGTTCTTC. Its protein product is CASSGLAGYSYNEQFF.

The chain combines TRBV4-1 with TRBJ1-2; TRBD1 aligns across 7 bases. Germline trimming cut 0 bases from V and 8 bases from J; bases unmatched to any gene: 6. Germline V CDR1 and CDR2: MGHRA, YSYEKL. The CDR3 loop spans 14 amino acids. The CDR3 sequence is CASSQDPGGLGYTF. In DNA, the CDR3 is TGCGCCAGCAGCCAAGATCCAGGGGGGTTGGGCTACACCTTC.

This clone was found a few times. J is TRBJ2-3 and V is TRBV10-2, with 8 bases identical to TRBD1. Germline CDR1 reads WSHSY; CDR2 reads SAAADI. J lost 2 bases, V lost 1 base, and 8 bases had no gene match. The CDR3 loop spans 17 amino acids. In nucleotides, the CDR3 is TGCGCCAGCAGTGAGTTTTGGCAGGGGGCCGACACAGATACGCAGTATTTT. It is translated as CASSEFWQGADTDTQYF.

The chain is built from TRBV5-4 and TRBJ1-2, with 7 bases aligning to TRBD1. Trimming cost V 0 bases and J 5 bases; bases outside gene matches: 10. The CDR3 has 16 amino acids. Looked up from germline, CDR1 is SGHNT and CDR2 is YYREEE (reference sequence). CDR3 protein: CASSLGGTDRRYGYTF. For the CDR3, the DNA is TGTGCCAGCAGCTTGGGAGGAACGGACAGGAGGTATGGCTACACCTTC.

The chain has TRBV2 and TRBJ1-2, with no clear D. In germline, CDR1 is SNHLY, CDR2 FYNNEI. Trimming stripped 5 bases from V and 6 bases from J, with 7 bases between. The CDR3 loop spans 11 amino acids. CDR3 in DNA: TGTGCCAGCAGTCGGGGAGATGGCTACACCTTC. Its protein product is CASSRGDGYTF.

The V and J genes are TRBV11-1 and TRBJ1-1; 7 positions match TRBD1. The CDR3 is made up of 15 amino acids. Unmatched junction bases numbered 6, after V lost 5 bases and J lost 0 bases. CDR1 and CDR2 (germline): SGHAT, FQDESV (reference sequence). In DNA, the CDR3 is TGTGCCAGCAGCGCAACCGGGACAGTGAACACTGAAGCTTTCTTT. Its protein is CASSATGTVNTEAFF. Combining the CDR3 with reference TRBV11-1 and TRBJ1-1 gives the whole variable domain EAEVAQSPRYKITEKSQAVAFWCDPISGHATLYWYRQILGQGPELLVQFQDESVVDDSQLPKDRFSAERLKGVDSTLKIQPAELGDSAMYLCASSATGTVNTEAFFGQGTRLTVV.

This sequence joins TRBV19 and TRBJ2-1; 11 positions agree with TRBD2. The ends lost 2 bases at V and 10 bases at J; junction bases unmatched: 7. CDR1 and CDR2 from the germline V gene are LNHDA and SQIVND (reference sequence). This CDR3 region has 15 residues. CDR3 region: CASSISTSGIGEQFF. The CDR3, as DNA: TGTGCCAGTAGTATATCGACTAGCGGGATAGGAGAGCAGTTCTTC.

Note on this clone: Other DNA sequences in the sample encode the same CDR3. This sequence joins TRBV5-4 and TRBJ2-3; D call uncertain. The V end lost 3 bases, the J end lost 1 base, and 12 bases lay between the germline ends. The CDR3 contains 15 residues. Germline V gene sequence: CDR1 SGHNT, CDR2 YYREEE (reference sequence). This CDR3 is CASSSDGGGTDTQYF. For the CDR3, the DNA is TGTGCCAGCAGCTCGGATGGCGGAGGCACAGATACGCAGTATTTT.